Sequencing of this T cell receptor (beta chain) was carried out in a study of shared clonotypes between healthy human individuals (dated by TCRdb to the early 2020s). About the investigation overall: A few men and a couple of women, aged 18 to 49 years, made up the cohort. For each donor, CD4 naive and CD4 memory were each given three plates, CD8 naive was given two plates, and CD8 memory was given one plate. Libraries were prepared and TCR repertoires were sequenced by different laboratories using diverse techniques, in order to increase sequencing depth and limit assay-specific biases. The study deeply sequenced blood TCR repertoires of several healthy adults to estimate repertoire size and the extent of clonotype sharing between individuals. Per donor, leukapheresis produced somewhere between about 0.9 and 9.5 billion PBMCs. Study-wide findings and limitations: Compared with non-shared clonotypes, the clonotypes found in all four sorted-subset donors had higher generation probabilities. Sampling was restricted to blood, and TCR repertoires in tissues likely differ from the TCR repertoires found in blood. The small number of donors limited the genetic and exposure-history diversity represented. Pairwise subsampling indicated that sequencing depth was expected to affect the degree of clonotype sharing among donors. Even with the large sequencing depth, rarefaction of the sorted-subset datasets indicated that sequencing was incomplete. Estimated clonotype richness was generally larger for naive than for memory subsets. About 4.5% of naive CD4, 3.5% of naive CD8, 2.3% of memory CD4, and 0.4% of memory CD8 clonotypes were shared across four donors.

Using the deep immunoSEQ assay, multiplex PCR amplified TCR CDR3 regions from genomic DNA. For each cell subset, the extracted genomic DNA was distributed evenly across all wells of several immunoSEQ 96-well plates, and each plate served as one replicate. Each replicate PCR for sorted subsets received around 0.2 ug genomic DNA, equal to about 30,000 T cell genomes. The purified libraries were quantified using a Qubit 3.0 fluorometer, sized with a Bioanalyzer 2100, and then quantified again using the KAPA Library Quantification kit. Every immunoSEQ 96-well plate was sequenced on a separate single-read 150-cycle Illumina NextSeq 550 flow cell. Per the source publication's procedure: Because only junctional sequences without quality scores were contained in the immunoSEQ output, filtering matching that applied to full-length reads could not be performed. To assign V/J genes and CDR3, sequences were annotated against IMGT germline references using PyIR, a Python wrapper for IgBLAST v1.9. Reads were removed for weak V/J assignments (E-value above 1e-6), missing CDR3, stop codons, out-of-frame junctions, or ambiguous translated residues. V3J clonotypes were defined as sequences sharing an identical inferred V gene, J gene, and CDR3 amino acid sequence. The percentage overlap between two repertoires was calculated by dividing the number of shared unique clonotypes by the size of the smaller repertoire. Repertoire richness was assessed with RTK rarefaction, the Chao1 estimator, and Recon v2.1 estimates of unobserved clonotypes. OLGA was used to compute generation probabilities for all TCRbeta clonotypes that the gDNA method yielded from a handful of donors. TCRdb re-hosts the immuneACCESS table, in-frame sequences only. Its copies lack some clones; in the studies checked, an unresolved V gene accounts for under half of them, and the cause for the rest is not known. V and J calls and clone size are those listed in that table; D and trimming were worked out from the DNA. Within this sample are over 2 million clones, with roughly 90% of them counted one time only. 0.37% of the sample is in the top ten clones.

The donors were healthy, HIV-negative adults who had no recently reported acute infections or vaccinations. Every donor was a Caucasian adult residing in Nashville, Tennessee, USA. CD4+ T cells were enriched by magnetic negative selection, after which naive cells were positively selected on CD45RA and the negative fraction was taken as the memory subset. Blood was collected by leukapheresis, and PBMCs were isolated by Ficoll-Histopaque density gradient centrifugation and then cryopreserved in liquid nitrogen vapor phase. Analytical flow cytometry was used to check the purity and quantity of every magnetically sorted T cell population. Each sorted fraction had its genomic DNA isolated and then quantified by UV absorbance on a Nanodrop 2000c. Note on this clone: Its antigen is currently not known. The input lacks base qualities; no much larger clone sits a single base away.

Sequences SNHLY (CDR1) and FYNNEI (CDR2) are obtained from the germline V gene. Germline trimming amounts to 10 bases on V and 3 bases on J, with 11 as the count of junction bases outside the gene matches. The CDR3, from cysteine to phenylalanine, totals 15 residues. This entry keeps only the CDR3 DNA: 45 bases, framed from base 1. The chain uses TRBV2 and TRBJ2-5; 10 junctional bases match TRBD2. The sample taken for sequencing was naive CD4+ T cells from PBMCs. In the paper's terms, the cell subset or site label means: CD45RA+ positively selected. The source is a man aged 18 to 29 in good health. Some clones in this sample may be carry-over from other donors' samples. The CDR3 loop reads CANRKRTSGEETQYF. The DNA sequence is TGTGCCAACCGGAAGAGGACTAGCGGAGAAGAGACCCAGTACTTC.